These 29 T cell receptor beta chains came from one sample sequenced in a study of tumor and adjacent non-tumor tissue in lung cancer. The template was RNA from unsorted bulk tissue. A modified ARM-PCR protocol with three rounds of nested PCR amplified TCRbeta. TCRdb used MiXCR to reprocess the multiplex PCR reads, holding one entry per CDR3 protein. Seen here are 70,000 to 90,000 distinct CDR3 sequences, 80% to 85% observed once, and the top ten hold 10% to 15%. The sequencing sample was made of lung tumor tissue. These receptors came from a woman aged 45-59 years with non-small cell lung cancer.

Of note for this clonotype: A much larger clone lies one base from this, so it may be a read error. The J gene is TRBJ2-1, the V gene TRBV5-1; possibly TRBD2 for D (7 bases). In germline, CDR1 is SGHRS, CDR2 YFSETQ. Trimming cost V 3 bases and J 6 bases, with 19 bases left between them. The CDR3 runs 16 residues. This CDR3 is CASSSRGAGVINEQFF. Written as DNA, the CDR3 is TGCGCCAGCAGCTCCCGGGGGGCGGGAGTAATCAATGAGCAGTTCTTC. Complete variable domain (other parts from reference TRBV5-1 and TRBJ2-1): KAGVTQTPRYLIKTRGQQVTLSCSPISGHRSVSWYQQTPGQGLQFLFEYFSETQRNKGNFPGRFSGRQFSNSRSEMNVSTLELGDSALYLCASSSRGAGVINEQFFGPGTRLTVL.

On this clonotype: Being one base from a much bigger clone, this may be a read error. The chain combines TRBV28 with TRBJ2-7; D call uncertain. This CDR3 spans 14 amino acids. CDR1 is MDHEN, CDR2 SYDVKM, per germline. The chain's CDR3 is CACSSWTEAYEQYF. CDR3 in DNA: TGTGCCTGCAGTTCTTGGACGGAAGCCTACGAGCAGTACTTC.

About this clonotype itself: The CDR3 carries no conserved terminal phenylalanine or tryptophan, so it likely arises from a read error. No DNA is shown, since the ends of the CDR3 on it are uncertain; the CDR3 is the one TCRdb lists. This chain uses TRBV20-1 with TRBJ2-7; whether TRBD2, the table's D call, matches the DNA was not checked. Germline V lookup: CDR1 DFQATT, CDR2 SNEGSKA (reference sequence). The CDR3 is 14 residues long, ends included. The chain's CDR3 is CSASKEGVGYEQYL.

This clonotype occurred once. The V and J genes are TRBV13 and TRBJ2-3, with D perhaps TRBD1 (5 bases). Deletions cut 5 bases from V and 3 bases from J, with 12 bases between. This CDR3 is built from 14 residues. Germline V gene lookup returns CDR1 PRHDT and CDR2 FYEKMQ (reference sequence). The CDR3 reads CASSLQGRTDTQYF. For the CDR3, the DNA is TGTGCCAGCAGCCTTCAGGGAAGAACAGATACGCAGTATTTT.

With regard to this clonotype: Mismatch with germline at one junction end may stem from a read error. The chain combines TRBV29-1 with TRBJ2-3; weak D call: TRBD2 (6 bases). Germline V CDR1 and CDR2: SQVTM, ANQGSEA. CDR3 size: 12 residues. CDR3 sequence (DNA): TGCAGCGTTGAGACTAGTACAGGTACGCGGTATTTT. Protein sequence: CSVETSTGTRYF.

As concerns this clonotype: The junction and the germline gene differ at one end; a read error may be behind it. V gene TRBV20-1 combines with J gene TRBJ2-1, with TRBD2 identical over 7 bases. The CDR3 has 14 residues. Germline CDR1 reads DFQATT; CDR2 reads SNEGSKA (reference sequence). CDR3 nucleotide sequence: TGCAGGCCGTCGCTAGCGGCACCCTACAATGAACAGTTCTTC. Translating gives CRPSLAAPYNEQFF.

Concerning this clonotype: This is likely a read error, given that the CDR3 carries no conserved phenylalanine or tryptophan at its end. CDR3 DNA: TGTGCCAGCAAGAGCCTAACATGGTCCTTTGTTGATGAGCAGTTCCTC. Translated, it gives CASKSLTWSFVDEQFL. The genes are TRBV6-1 and TRBJ2-1, with D unclear. The ends were cut back, 7 bases at V and 8 bases at J, with 24 bases in the middle. The germline CDR1 and CDR2 sequences are MNHNS and SASEGT. This CDR3 region has 16 residues.

Worth noting for this clonotype: Sequence at one end of the junction differs from germline and may be a read error. This chain connects TRBV4-1 to TRBJ2-7; D possibly corresponds to TRBD2 (6 bases). Per the germline V gene, CDR1 is MGHRA and CDR2 is YSYEKL. The CDR3 loop spans 16 amino acids. CDR3 in amino acids: CANSQDGGTIVGEQYF. CDR3 DNA: TGCGCCAACAGCCAAGACGGCGGGACCATTGTGGGCGAACAGTACTTC.

V usage is TRBV4-1 and J usage is TRBJ1-2; D remains ambiguous. The CDR3 totals 15 residues. Germline V gene sequence: CDR1 MGHRA, CDR2 YSYEKL. CDR3 protein: CVSNQGSAPDDGYTF. The CDR3 coding sequence is TGCGTAAGCAACCAAGGTTCAGCCCCAGACGATGGCTACACCTTC.

The chain uses TRBV6-2 or TRBV6-3 and TRBJ2-2, with 8 bases fitting TRBD2. The J segment lost 4 bases and the V segment lost 4 bases, leaving 11 bases of the junction unmatched. The CDR3 is 17 residues long. The germline V gene has CDR1 MNHEY and CDR2 SVGEGT. This chain's CDR3 is CASSFSGGSRGTGELFF. In nucleotides, the CDR3 is TGTGCCAGCAGTTTCTCGGGGGGGAGTCGCGGCACCGGGGAGCTGTTTTTT.

Notes on this clonotype: One end of the junction is discordant with germline, which a read error may explain. V usage is TRBV20-1 and J usage is TRBJ1-2; D is uncertain. Germline CDR1 DFQATT, CDR2 SNEGSKA (reference sequence). This CDR3 region has 12 residues. This CDR3 reads CSVRVADYGYTF. The CDR3 DNA reads as TGCAGTGTTAGAGTGGCAGACTATGGCTACACCTTC.

The rearrangement uses TRBV20-1 and TRBJ2-1; possible D gene TRBD2, 6 bases. Germline values: CDR1 DFQATT, CDR2 SNEGSKA (reference sequence). V dropped 7 bases and J dropped 3 bases, with 16 bases sitting between them. This CDR3 comprises 14 residues. DNA for the CDR3: TGCAGTGTTAATTTCGGGGGAGGCTACAATGAGCAGTTCTTC. Its translation: CSVNFGGGYNEQFF.

As concerns this clonotype: At one end, the junction sequence differs from germline, possibly due to a read error. The CDR3: CTSSSGQTWETHYF. DNA of the CDR3: TGTACCAGCAGCTCCGGACAGACCTGGGAGACCCACTACTTC. The J gene is TRBJ2-5, the V gene TRBV11-2, with D maybe TRBD1 (6 bases). The germline CDR1 and CDR2 sequences are SGHAT and FQNNGV. This CDR3 comprises 14 residues.

This clonotype was seen at least ten times. The chain couples TRBV7-8 to TRBJ2-1, with TRBD2 identical over 16 bases. Germline CDR1 is SGHVS and CDR2 is FQNEAQ. With V trimmed by 5 bases and J by 7 bases, 11 bases remained unmatched. The CDR3 totals 18 residues. CDR3 DNA sequence: TGTGCCAGCAGCCCCGGGACTAGCGGGAGGGCCTTCTTTAATGAGCAGTTCTTC. Its protein product is CASSPGTSGRAFFNEQFF.

Only a few counts were recorded for this clonotype. Germline and junction disagree at one end, which may indicate a read error. This rearrangement joins TRBV11-2 to TRBJ1-2; D is uncertain. This CDR3 is built from 12 residues. From germline, CDR1 is SGHAT and CDR2 FQNNGV. The CDR3 DNA is TGTGCCAGAAGCTTCACAGACTATGACTACACATTC. Amino acid sequence: CARSFTDYDYTF.

On this clonotype: The conserved phenylalanine or tryptophan normally closing the CDR3 is absent here, so this likely arose from a read error. This rearrangement joins TRBV29-1 to TRBJ1-2; D is perhaps TRBD1 (5 bases). This CDR3 spans 12 amino acids. V gave up 4 bases and J gave up 6 bases, with 12 bases separating them. Germline V gene data show CDR1 as SQVTM and CDR2 as ANQGSEA. The CDR3 DNA reads TGCAGCGTTGGGTGGGGGAATGATGGCTACACCTTG. Translated, it gives CSVGWGNDGYTL.

The chain carries TRBV11-2 and TRBJ2-3; tentative D call: TRBD2 (6 bases). V lost 8 bases and J 2 bases, leaving 23 bases between the germline ends. The CDR3 runs 17 residues. The germline V gene encodes CDR1 SGHAT and CDR2 FQNNGV. CDR3 region: CASGFSRLVGPTDTQYF. DNA for the CDR3: TGTGCCAGCGGTTTTTCCCGACTAGTTGGGCCCACAGATACGCAGTATTTT.

Note on this clonotype: One junction end does not reproduce the germline sequence, and a read error may be involved. This chain uses TRBV6-2 or TRBV6-3 with TRBJ1-1, with D maybe TRBD1 (6 bases). This CDR3 comprises 15 residues. Germline CDR1 reads MNHEY; CDR2 reads SVGEGT. The CDR3 reads CASSGDRSGHTEAFF. The CDR3 bases are TGTGCCAGCAGTGGTGACAGGAGCGGGCACACTGAAGCCTTCTTT.

Concerning this clonotype: Germline and junction disagree at one end, which may indicate a read error. The chain combines TRBV29-1 with TRBJ2-1; unclear D gene. Germline V gene data show CDR1 as SQVTM and CDR2 as ANQGSEA. CDR3 length: 14 amino acids. The CDR3 reads CSIDVPRRYNEQFF. CDR3 nucleotides: TGCAGCATTGATGTACCTAGGCGATATAATGAGCAGTTCTTC.

This chain links TRBV29-1 with TRBJ2-2, with 9 bases aligning to TRBD2. Germline V gene sequence: CDR1 SQVTM, CDR2 ANQGSEA. The CDR3 length is 15 residues. The CDR3 sequence: CSLGCAGGITGELFF. For the CDR3, the DNA is TGCAGTCTGGGTTGTGCGGGAGGGATCACCGGGGAGCTGTTTTTT.

As for this clonotype: A read error may produce the germline difference seen at one junction end. This chain joins TRBV4-2 and TRBJ1-2; possibly TRBD1 for D (5 bases). The CDR3 contains 16 residues. The germline V gene encodes CDR1 LGHNA and CDR2 YNFKEQ. The CDR3 loop reads CASSQDTAGRNYGYTF. The DNA of the CDR3 is TGTGCCAGCAGCCAAGATACAGCAGGGCGTAACTATGGTTACACTTTC.

Worth noting for this clonotype: A junction boundary mismatches the germline segment, possibly from a read error. The chain combines TRBV20-1 with TRBJ2-7, with D possibly being TRBD1 or TRBD2 (5 bases each). CDR3 length: 15 amino acids. Per germline, CDR1 DFQATT and CDR2 SNEGSKA (reference sequence). CDR3 coding DNA: TGCAGTGATAGAGATCAATGGGGGAGTAGGTACAAGCAGTACTTC. It encodes CSDRDQWGSRYKQYF.

The CDR3 reads CASSYLAGGLYEQYF. The CDR3 nucleotides read TGTGCCAGCAGCTACTTAGCAGGAGGACTCTACGAGCAGTACTTC. The chain is built from TRBV7-2 and TRBJ2-7, with TRBD2 as a possible D gene (5 bases). This CDR3 contains 15 residues. V lost 4 bases to trimming and J lost 3 bases, with 16 bases between them. The germline V gene has CDR1 SGHTA and CDR2 FQGNSA.

On this clonotype itself: One end of the junction is discordant with germline, which a read error may explain. The rearrangement uses TRBV6-2 or TRBV6-3 and TRBJ2-3; D is perhaps TRBD2 (6 bases). Germline values: CDR1 MNHEY, CDR2 SVGEGT. The CDR3 consists of 13 residues. CDR3 nucleotide sequence: TGTGCCATCAGTTACTCGGAGGGTTCGGTGCTGTATTTT. It encodes CAISYSEGSVLYF.

The chain combines TRBV6-1 with TRBJ2-7; D is perhaps TRBD1 (6 bases). The CDR3 spans 15 residues. Germline values: CDR1 MNHNS, CDR2 SASEGT. CDR3 residues: CVRSVTWDTLYEQYF. DNA of the CDR3: TGTGTCAGAAGTGTGACTTGGGACACTCTTTACGAGCAGTACTTC.

Comment on this clonotype: Germline and junction disagree at one end, which may indicate a read error. The rearrangement uses TRBV11-2 and TRBJ2-7, with TRBD2 matching over 8 bases. CDR3 length: 14 amino acids. The V gene's germline CDR1 is SGHAT and CDR2 FQNNGV. CDR3 sequence: CASILVGGGYEQYF. CDR3 nucleotides: TGTGCAAGCATCTTAGTGGGCGGGGGGTACGAGCAGTACTTC.

With respect to this clonotype: An end of the junction differs from the germline gene, which may be a read error. The chain has TRBV12-3 or TRBV12-4 and TRBJ2-7; D might be TRBD2 (5 bases). The CDR3 has 12 amino acids. CDR3 region: CASQSEDYEHFF. CDR3 DNA: TGTGCCAGCCAGAGCGAAGACTACGAGCACTTCTTC.

V usage is TRBV4-1 and J usage is TRBJ1-4; D remains unclear. CDR3 length equals 15 residues. Germline loops: CDR1 MGHRA, CDR2 YSYEKL. Trimming removed 4 bases from V and 10 bases from J, with 19 bases in between. CDR3 nucleotides: TGCGCCAGCAGCCCCCACATAGGGCTTGAGGGAAAACTGTTTTTT. It codes for CASSPHIGLEGKLFF.

As to this clonotype: Since no conserved phenylalanine or tryptophan closes the CDR3, a read error is the likely cause. The V and J genes are TRBV20-1 and TRBJ2-1; D gene unclear. The CDR3 extends over 11 amino acids. Trimming removed 2 bases at V and 5 bases at J, with 4 bases between. Germline assignment: CDR1 DFQATT and CDR2 SNEGSKA (reference sequence). In DNA form, the CDR3 reads TGCAGTGCTAGACGGCACAATGAGCAGTTCCTC. This translates into CSARRHNEQFL.